The rows below give T cell receptor beta chains drawn from one sample of a study of vaccination and CD4 T cells after COVID-19. TCRdb ran MiXCR on the PCR reads and lists one entry per CDR3 protein. Among over 11,000 distinct CDR3 sequences listed, under 55% were seen once. Their specific antigens are unknown. The sequencing here drew on CD4+ T cells from blood, cultured in vitro, taken before SARS-CoV-2 vaccination. The receptors come from a human donor who had recovered from COVID-19. Both conserved end residues are part of each CDR3. D genes are given only for firm matches. Not every row has a clone size; where given, it reads once, few, many or a size class.

v_call: TRBV7-2
d_call: .
j_call: TRBJ2-7
clone_size: few
cdr3_nt: TGTGCCAGCAGCTTAGTCAGAGCCTACGAGCAGTACTTC
cdr3_aa: CASSLVRAYEQYF

v_call: TRBV6-5
d_call: TRBD1
j_call: TRBJ1-2
clone_size: medium-sized
cdr3_nt: TGTGCCAGCAGTTCTGAGACAGGGAACGGAGGCTACACCTTC
cdr3_aa: CASSSETGNGGYTF

v_call: TRBV20-1
d_call: .
j_call: TRBJ2-1
clone_size: .
cdr3_nt: TGCAGTGCCATCCCCTACAATGAGCAGTTCTTC
cdr3_aa: CSAIPYNEQFF

v_call: TRBV25-1
d_call: .
j_call: TRBJ1-1
clone_size: .
cdr3_nt: TGTGCCAGCAGTGTTCCCATGGGATCGAACACTGAAGCTTTCTTT
cdr3_aa: CASSVPMGSNTEAFF

v_call: TRBV7-9
d_call: .
j_call: TRBJ1-2
clone_size: .
cdr3_nt: TGTGCCAGCAGCGCCCCCAGCACAGGGAACTATGGCTACACCTTC
cdr3_aa: CASSAPSTGNYGYTF

v_call: TRBV12-3/TRBV12-4
d_call: .
j_call: TRBJ2-7
clone_size: .
cdr3_nt: TGTGCCAGCAGCCGAGGCGGGTACGAGCAGTACTTC
cdr3_aa: CASSRGGYEQYF

v_call: TRBV6-5
d_call: .
j_call: TRBJ1-6
clone_size: .
cdr3_nt: TGTGCCAGCAGTTTGGCTGGGGGGTCCTATAATTCACCCCTCCACTTT
cdr3_aa: CASSLAGGSYNSPLHF

v_call: TRBV7-2
d_call: .
j_call: TRBJ1-5
clone_size: .
cdr3_nt: TGTGCCAGCAGAAAAACCCAAGATCAGCCCCAGCATTTT
cdr3_aa: CASRKTQDQPQHF

v_call: TRBV7-2
d_call: .
j_call: TRBJ1-6
clone_size: .
cdr3_nt: TGTGCCAGCAGCTTAGCTATTGGGGGGACTAGCTCCTATAATTCACCCCTCCACTTT
cdr3_aa: CASSLAIGGTSSYNSPLHF

v_call: TRBV7-6
d_call: .
j_call: TRBJ2-7
clone_size: .
cdr3_nt: TGTGCCAGCAGCCGCACAGCGGGTACAACCTACGAGCAGTACTTC
cdr3_aa: CASSRTAGTTYEQYF

v_call: TRBV11-3
d_call: .
j_call: TRBJ1-1
clone_size: .
cdr3_nt: TGTGCCAGCAGCTTATGGCCGGCTGAAGCTTTCTTT
cdr3_aa: CASSLWPAEAFF

v_call: TRBV6-5
d_call: .
j_call: TRBJ2-3
clone_size: once
cdr3_nt: TGTGCCAGCAGTTATGGTGGGGGCCATAGCACAGATACGCAGTATTTT
cdr3_aa: CASSYGGGHSTDTQYF

v_call: TRBV12-3/TRBV12-4
d_call: TRBD1
j_call: TRBJ1-2
clone_size: .
cdr3_nt: TGTGCCAGCAGTCCCGGGACAGGGATGATTCGCTACACCTTC
cdr3_aa: CASSPGTGMIRYTF

v_call: TRBV20-1
d_call: TRBD2
j_call: TRBJ2-1
clone_size: .
cdr3_nt: TGCAGTGCAACGACTAGCGGGAGGGCCTCCTACAATGAGCAGTTCTTC
cdr3_aa: CSATTSGRASYNEQFF